This entry concerns a single T cell receptor beta chain. This entry belongs to a study of blood T cell repertoires in COVID-19. Overall study: Some COVID-19 samples were acute and others convalescent; all came from the United States, Italy and Spain.

Participants were aged 18 to 89 years, lived in under 30 US areas, and enrolled virtually. Assignments of participants to cohorts depended upon their own reported clinical history. Authors' methods: Researchers report that nucleated cell counts were estimated from reference gene primer amplification. Data came from immunoSEQ multiplex PCR; TCRdb stores just in-frame clones and leaves some out. Clone size and the V and J calls come from that table; the DNA yielded D and trimming. The sample lists over 350,000 clones, roughly 87% occurring once. The sequence came from a woman aged 18-35 years with acute COVID-19. Sequencing was carried out using PBMCs or T cells enriched from blood (not recorded which).

CDR3 DNA sequence: TGTGCCAGCAGTTCCCCCCACCGGGACAGGGAGGGCGAGCAGTACTTC. This codes for CASSSPHRDREGEQYF. This chain joins TRBV6-5 and TRBJ2-7; 9 bases align to TRBD1. The CDR3 is 16 amino acids. The germline gives CDR1 MNHEY, CDR2 SVGAGI. V trimming: 4 bases; J trimming: 6 bases; junction bases outside the gene matches: 13.